This entry lists 16 T cell receptor beta chains sequenced from one sample in a study of cytomegalovirus exposure and HLA in healthy donors. PCR primers comprised 60 Vbeta and 13 Jbeta primers. Profiling relied on immunoSEQ multiplex PCR, and the TCRdb table lists in-frame clones only, not all of them. The table shows about 43,000 clones, with roughly 80% occurring only once. Sequencing was performed on PBMCs. The receptors were sampled from a man aged 50 or older in good health and CMV-seronegative.

The gene calls are TRBV4-1 and TRBJ2-3; 7 nucleotides line up with TRBD2. CDR3 length: 15 residues. CDR1 is MGHRA and CDR2 is YSYEKL in the germline V gene. With V trimmed by 1 base and J by 3 bases, 4 bases remained unmatched. Here the CDR3 DNA reads TGCGCCAGCAGCCAAGCAGCGGGAATGACAGATACGCAGTATTTT. This encodes CASSQAAGMTDTQYF.

This chain uses TRBV19 with TRBJ1-2; the match to TRBD1 covers 11 bases. The CDR3 is 15 amino acids. The V segment lost 5 bases and the J segment 6 bases; nucleotides outside the gene matches: 8. CDR1 and CDR2 (germline): LNHDA, SQIVND (reference sequence). The CDR3 sequence: CASSSPGQGVDGYTF. DNA for the CDR3: TGTGCCAGTAGTTCACCGGGACAGGGGGTCGATGGCTACACCTTC.

V is TRBV7-2 and J is TRBJ2-2; D is uncertain. In germline, CDR1 is SGHTA, CDR2 FQGNSA. CDR3 size: 15 residues. Trimming removed 1 base from V and 0 bases from J, with 6 bases in between. The DNA for the CDR3 is TGTGCCAGCAGCTTAGTTGCGCCGAACACCGGGGAGCTGTTTTTT. It encodes CASSLVAPNTGELFF.

The V and J genes are TRBV9 and TRBJ1-3; D ambiguous. V lost 3 bases and J 2 bases, leaving 12 bases between the germline ends. The CDR3 totals 15 residues. CDR1 is SGDLS and CDR2 is YYNGEE in the germline V gene. The chain's CDR3 is CASSGPGRAGNTIYF. The CDR3, as DNA: TGTGCCAGCAGCGGCCCCGGGCGGGCTGGAAACACCATATATTTT.

This clone was observed once. V and J are TRBV7-9 and TRBJ2-1; no clear D gene. Deletions cut 1 base from V and 5 bases from J, with 6 bases between. CDR3 length: 13 residues. Germline CDR1 is SEHNR and CDR2 is FQNEAQ (reference sequence). Written as DNA, the CDR3 is TGTGCCAGCAGCTTAGTCACGGACAATGAGCAGTTCTTC. It encodes CASSLVTDNEQFF.

The chain has TRBV2 and TRBJ2-7; D is unresolved. The CDR3 is 14 residues long. V was trimmed by 5 bases and J by 5 bases, leaving 16 bases between them. Germline CDR1 and CDR2: SNHLY and FYNNEI. The CDR3 nucleotides are TGTGCCAGCAGTAAGGAACTCGGCGGAAACGAGCAGTACTTC. Its protein is CASSKELGGNEQYF.

A note on this clone: A read error may account for a junction end that differs from germline. The J gene is TRBJ1-4, the V gene TRBV2; 8 bases match TRBD1. The germline V gene encodes CDR1 SNHLY and CDR2 FYNNEI. The CDR3 runs to 14 residues. In DNA, the CDR3 is TGTGCCAGCAGGGACCGGACAGGGTTAGAAAGACTGTTTTTT. Its translation is CASRDRTGLERLFF.

The chain uses TRBV7-3 and TRBJ2-3; D is possibly TRBD2 (6 bases). From germline, CDR1 is SGHTA and CDR2 FQGTGA. V lost 3 bases, J lost 0 bases, and 10 bases lay in between. CDR3 length equals 15 residues. Here the CDR3 DNA reads TGTGCCAGCAGCTTTGGAGGGTCGAGCACAGATACGCAGTATTTT. Its translation is CASSFGGSSTDTQYF.

The chain combines TRBV4-1 with TRBJ1-2; D is perhaps TRBD1 (5 bases). Germline CDR1 is MGHRA and CDR2 is YSYEKL. The CDR3 has 14 residues. Trimming removed 4 bases at V and 5 bases at J, with 14 bases between. CDR3 nucleotide sequence: TGCGCCAGCAGCCCCGAATCCCAGGGTTATGGCTACACCTTC. Amino acids: CASSPESQGYGYTF.

The CDR3 loop reads CASSYPREDGYEQYF. CDR3 coding DNA: TGTGCCAGCAGTTACCCGCGGGAGGACGGATACGAGCAGTACTTC. V is TRBV6-5 and J is TRBJ2-7; 8 bases map to TRBD2. Per the germline V gene, CDR1 is MNHEY and CDR2 is SVGAGI. The CDR3 consists of 15 residues. The J segment lost 4 bases and the V segment lost 2 bases, leaving 7 bases of the junction unmatched.

This chain connects TRBV9 to TRBJ1-6; 9 bases map to TRBD1. CDR3 length: 18 residues. V dropped 4 bases and J dropped 2; count of bases not matched to a gene: 10. From germline, CDR1 is SGDLS and CDR2 YYNGEE. This CDR3 is CASSSLDRGGPYNSPLHF. The CDR3 DNA reads as TGTGCCAGCAGCTCATTGGACAGGGGAGGACCCTATAATTCACCCCTCCACTTT.

The V and J genes are TRBV5-8 and TRBJ1-2, with no clear D. The germline gives CDR1 SGHTS, CDR2 YDEGEE. The CDR3 extends over 14 amino acids. Trimming left V 5 bases short and J 4 bases short, with 15 bases between. CDR3 DNA: TGTGCCAGCAGAGAAATTACGGTCCGCTATGGCTACACCTTC. Translated: CASREITVRYGYTF.

The CDR3 loop reads CSATRGNEQFF. For the CDR3, the DNA is TGCAGTGCTACACGAGGAAATGAGCAGTTCTTC. The rearrangement joins TRBV20-1 to TRBJ2-1; D call uncertain. Germline V gene sequence: CDR1 DFQATT, CDR2 SNEGSKA (reference sequence). Trimming shortened V by 4 bases and J by 7 bases, and 8 bases separated the two germline ends. The CDR3 runs to 11 residues.

This clone was picked up a small number of times. This chain joins TRBV6-5 and TRBJ2-7, with D perhaps matching TRBD1 (5 bases). Germline CDR1 MNHEY, CDR2 SVGAGI. V lost 6 bases and J 6 bases, leaving 12 bases between the germline ends. The CDR3 runs to 12 residues. DNA of the CDR3: TGTGCCAGCAGCCAGTATGGGGCCGAGCAGTACTTC. Protein product: CASSQYGAEQYF.

The chain carries TRBV6-5 and TRBJ1-2, with TRBD1 matching 7 bases. Unmatched junction bases numbered 5, after V lost 6 bases and J lost 1 base. CDR1 and CDR2 (germline): MNHEY, SVGAGI. The length of the CDR3 is 14 residues. In DNA form, the CDR3 reads TGTGCCAGCAGCCAAGGACAGGATAACTATGGCTACACCTTC. Translating it yields CASSQGQDNYGYTF.

This clone has a single count. CDR3: CASSSIPPMGREQYF. CDR3 coding DNA: TGTGCCAGCAGTTCAATACCCCCGATGGGGCGAGAGCAGTACTTC. The chain is built from TRBV27 and TRBJ2-7, with D maybe TRBD1 (5 bases). The CDR3 sequence is 15 residues long. V was shortened by 4 bases and J by 7 bases, with 20 bases between the two germline ends. Germline CDR1 reads MNHEY; CDR2 reads SMNVEV (reference sequence).